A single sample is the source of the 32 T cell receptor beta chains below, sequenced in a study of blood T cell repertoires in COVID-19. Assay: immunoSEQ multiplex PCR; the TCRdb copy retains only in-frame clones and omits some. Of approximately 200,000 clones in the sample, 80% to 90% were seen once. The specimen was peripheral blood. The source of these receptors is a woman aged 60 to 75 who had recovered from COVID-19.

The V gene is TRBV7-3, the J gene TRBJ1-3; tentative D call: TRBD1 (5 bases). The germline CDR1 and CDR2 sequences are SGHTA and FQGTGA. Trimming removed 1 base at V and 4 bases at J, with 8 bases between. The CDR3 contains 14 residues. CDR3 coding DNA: TGTGCCAGCAGCTTAAAACCAGGGGGAAACACCATATATTTT. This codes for CASSLKPGGNTIYF.

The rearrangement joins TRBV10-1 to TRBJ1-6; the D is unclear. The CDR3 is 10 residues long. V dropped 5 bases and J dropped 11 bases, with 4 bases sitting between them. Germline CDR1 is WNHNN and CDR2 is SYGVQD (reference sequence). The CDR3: CASSITPLHF. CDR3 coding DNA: TGCGCCAGCAGTATTACACCCCTCCACTTT.

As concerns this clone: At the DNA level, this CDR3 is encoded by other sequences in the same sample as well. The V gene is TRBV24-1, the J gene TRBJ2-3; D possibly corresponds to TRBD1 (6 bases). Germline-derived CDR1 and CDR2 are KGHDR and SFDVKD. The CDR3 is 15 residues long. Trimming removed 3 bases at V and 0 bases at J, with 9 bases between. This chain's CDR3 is CATSDPGQSTDTQYF. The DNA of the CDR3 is TGTGCCACCAGTGATCCCGGACAGAGCACAGATACGCAGTATTTT.

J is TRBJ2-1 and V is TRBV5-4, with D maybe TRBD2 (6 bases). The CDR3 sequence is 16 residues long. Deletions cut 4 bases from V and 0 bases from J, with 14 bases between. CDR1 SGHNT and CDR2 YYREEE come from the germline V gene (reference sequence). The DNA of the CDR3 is TGTGCCAGCAGCCAAGAAGCGGGCGTCTCCTACAATGAGCAGTTCTTC. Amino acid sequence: CASSQEAGVSYNEQFF.

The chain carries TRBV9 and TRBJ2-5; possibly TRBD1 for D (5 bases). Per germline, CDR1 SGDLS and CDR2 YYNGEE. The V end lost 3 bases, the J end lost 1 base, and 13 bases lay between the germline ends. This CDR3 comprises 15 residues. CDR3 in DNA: TGTGCCAGCAGCGCGGATACAGGCTCCCAAGAGACCCAGTACTTC. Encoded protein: CASSADTGSQETQYF.

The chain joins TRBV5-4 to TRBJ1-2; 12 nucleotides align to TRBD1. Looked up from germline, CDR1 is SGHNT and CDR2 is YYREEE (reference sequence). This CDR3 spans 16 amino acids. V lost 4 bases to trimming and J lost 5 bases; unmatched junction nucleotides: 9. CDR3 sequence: CASSPRDRGRGYGYTF. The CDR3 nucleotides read TGTGCCAGCAGCCCCCGGGACAGGGGGCGGGGTTATGGCTACACCTTC.

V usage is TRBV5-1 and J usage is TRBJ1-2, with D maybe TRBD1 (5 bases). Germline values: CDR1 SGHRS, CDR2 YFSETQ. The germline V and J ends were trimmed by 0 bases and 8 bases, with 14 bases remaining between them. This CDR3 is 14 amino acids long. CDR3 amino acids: CASSLGRVSKGYTF. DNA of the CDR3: TGCGCCAGCAGCTTGGGCAGGGTCTCGAAAGGCTACACCTTC.

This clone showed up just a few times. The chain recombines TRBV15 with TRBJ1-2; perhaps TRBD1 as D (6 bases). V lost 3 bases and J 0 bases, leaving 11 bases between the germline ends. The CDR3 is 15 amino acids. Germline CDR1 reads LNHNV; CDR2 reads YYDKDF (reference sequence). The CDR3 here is CATSSLGQPNYGYTF. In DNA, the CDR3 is TGTGCCACCAGCAGCCTCGGACAGCCTAACTATGGCTACACCTTC.

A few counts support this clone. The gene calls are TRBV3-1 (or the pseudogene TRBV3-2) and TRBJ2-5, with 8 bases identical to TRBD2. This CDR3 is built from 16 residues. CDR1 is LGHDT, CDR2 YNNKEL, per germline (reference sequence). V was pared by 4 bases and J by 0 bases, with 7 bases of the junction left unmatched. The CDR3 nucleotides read TGTGCCAGCAGCCCCTCAGACGGGGGGGACCAAGAGACCCAGTACTTC. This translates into CASSPSDGGDQETQYF.

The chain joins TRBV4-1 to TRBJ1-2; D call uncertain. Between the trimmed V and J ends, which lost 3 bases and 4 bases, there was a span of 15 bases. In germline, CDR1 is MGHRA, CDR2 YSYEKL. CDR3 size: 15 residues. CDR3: CASSHLIRGPYGYTF. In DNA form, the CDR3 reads TGCGCCAGCAGCCACCTCATCCGGGGTCCCTATGGCTACACCTTC.

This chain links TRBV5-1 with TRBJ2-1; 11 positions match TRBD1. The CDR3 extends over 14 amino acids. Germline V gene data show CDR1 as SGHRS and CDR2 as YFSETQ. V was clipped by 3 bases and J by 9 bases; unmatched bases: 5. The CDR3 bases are TGCGCCAGCAGCTGGGGGACAGGGGGTTTTGAGCAGTTCTTC. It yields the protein CASSWGTGGFEQFF.

The CDR3 loop reads CASSLGVSRAAAAFF. CDR3 nucleotide sequence: TGTGCCAGCAGCTTAGGGGTAAGCAGGGCGGCGGCGGCTTTCTTT. This chain joins TRBV5-5 and TRBJ1-1; D is perhaps TRBD1 (5 bases). From germline, CDR1 is SGHKS and CDR2 YYEKEE (reference sequence). With 2 bases removed from V and 11 bases from J, the gap between germline ends came to 22 bases. The CDR3 totals 15 residues.

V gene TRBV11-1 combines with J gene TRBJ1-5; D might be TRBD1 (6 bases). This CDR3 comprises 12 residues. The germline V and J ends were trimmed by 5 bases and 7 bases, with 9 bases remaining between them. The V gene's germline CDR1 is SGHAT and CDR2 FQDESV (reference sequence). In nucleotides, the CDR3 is TGTGCCAGCAGCCGGGACACCCAGCCCCAGCATTTT. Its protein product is CASSRDTQPQHF.

CDR3 in amino acids: CASSQDSNNAGAYNEQFF. The DNA for the CDR3 is TGCGCCAGCAGCCAAGACAGCAACAATGCGGGGGCGTACAATGAGCAGTTCTTC. The chain uses TRBV4-3 and TRBJ2-1; perhaps TRBD2 as D (7 bases). Germline V gene sequence: CDR1 LGHNA, CDR2 YSLEER. The CDR3 runs to 18 residues. Trimming shortened V by 0 bases and J by 4 bases, and 19 bases separated the two germline ends.

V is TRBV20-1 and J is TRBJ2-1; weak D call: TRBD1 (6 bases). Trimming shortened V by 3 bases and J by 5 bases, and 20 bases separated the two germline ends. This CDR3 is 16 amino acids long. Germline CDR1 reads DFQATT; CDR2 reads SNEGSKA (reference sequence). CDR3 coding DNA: TGCAGTGCTAGTTTTTTTCGGCAGGGGCAAGACAATGAGCAGTTCTTC. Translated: CSASFFRQGQDNEQFF.

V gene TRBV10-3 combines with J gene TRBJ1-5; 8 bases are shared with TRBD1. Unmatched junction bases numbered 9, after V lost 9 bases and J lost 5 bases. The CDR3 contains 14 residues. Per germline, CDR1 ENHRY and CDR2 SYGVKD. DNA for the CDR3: TGTGCCATAACTGCCGGACAGGGTGATCAGCCCCAGCATTTT. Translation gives CAITAGQGDQPQHF.

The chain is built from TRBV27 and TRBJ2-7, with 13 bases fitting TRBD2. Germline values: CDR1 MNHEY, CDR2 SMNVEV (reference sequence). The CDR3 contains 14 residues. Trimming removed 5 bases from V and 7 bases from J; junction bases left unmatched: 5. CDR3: CASSPGLAGREQYF. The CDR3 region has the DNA TGTGCCAGCAGTCCGGGACTAGCGGGGCGGGAGCAGTACTTC.

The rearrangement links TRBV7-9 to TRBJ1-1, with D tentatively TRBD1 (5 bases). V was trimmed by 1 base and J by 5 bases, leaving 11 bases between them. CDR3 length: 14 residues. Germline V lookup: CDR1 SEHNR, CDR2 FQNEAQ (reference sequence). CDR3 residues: CASSLEVGGTEAFF. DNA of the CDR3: TGTGCCAGCAGCTTAGAAGTCGGGGGAACTGAAGCTTTCTTT.

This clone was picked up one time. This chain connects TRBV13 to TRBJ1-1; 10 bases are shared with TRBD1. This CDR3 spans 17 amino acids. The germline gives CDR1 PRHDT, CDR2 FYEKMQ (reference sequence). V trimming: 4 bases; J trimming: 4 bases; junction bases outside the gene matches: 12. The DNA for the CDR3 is TGTGCCAGCAGCTCACGACAGGGGGCACTAAGCGCCACTGAAGCTTTCTTT. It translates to CASSSRQGALSATEAFF.

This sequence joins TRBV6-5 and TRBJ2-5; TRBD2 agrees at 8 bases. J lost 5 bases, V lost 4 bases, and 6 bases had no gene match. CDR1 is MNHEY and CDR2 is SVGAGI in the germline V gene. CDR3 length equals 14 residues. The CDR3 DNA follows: TGTGCCAGCAGTTTCGGACTAGCCGCCGAGACCCAGTACTTC. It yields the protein CASSFGLAAETQYF.

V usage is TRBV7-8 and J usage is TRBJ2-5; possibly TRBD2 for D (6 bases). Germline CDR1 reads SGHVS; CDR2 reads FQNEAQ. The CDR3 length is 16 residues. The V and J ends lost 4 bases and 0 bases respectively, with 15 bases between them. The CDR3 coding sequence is TGTGCCAGCAGCTCGAAGCGGGTAGTATACCAAGAGACCCAGTACTTC. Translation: CASSSKRVVYQETQYF.

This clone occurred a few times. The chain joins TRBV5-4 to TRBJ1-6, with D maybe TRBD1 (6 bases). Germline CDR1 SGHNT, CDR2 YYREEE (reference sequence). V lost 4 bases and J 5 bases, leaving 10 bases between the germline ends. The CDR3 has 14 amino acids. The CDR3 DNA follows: TGTGCCAGCAGCCTGAGGACAGATAATTCACCCCTCCACTTT. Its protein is CASSLRTDNSPLHF.

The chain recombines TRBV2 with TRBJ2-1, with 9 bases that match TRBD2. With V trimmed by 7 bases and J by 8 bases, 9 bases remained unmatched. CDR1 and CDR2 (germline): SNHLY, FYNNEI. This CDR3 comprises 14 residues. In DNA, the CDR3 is TGTGCCAGCACTGGACTAGCGTTTCTCCATGAGCAGTTCTTC. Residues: CASTGLAFLHEQFF.

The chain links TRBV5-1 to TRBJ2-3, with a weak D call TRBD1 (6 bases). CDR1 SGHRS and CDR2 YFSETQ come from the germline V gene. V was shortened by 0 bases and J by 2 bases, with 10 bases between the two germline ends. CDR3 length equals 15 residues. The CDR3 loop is CASSLGQAATDTQYF. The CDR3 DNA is TGCGCCAGCAGCTTGGGACAGGCCGCCACAGATACGCAGTATTTT.

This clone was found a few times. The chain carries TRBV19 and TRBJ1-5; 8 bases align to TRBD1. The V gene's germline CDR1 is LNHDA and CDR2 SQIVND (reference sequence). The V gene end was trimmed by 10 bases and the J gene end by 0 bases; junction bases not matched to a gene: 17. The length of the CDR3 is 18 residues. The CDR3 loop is CATSRFGQGAYSNQPQHF. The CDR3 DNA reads TGTGCCACCAGTCGTTTCGGGCAGGGGGCCTATAGCAATCAGCCCCAGCATTTT.

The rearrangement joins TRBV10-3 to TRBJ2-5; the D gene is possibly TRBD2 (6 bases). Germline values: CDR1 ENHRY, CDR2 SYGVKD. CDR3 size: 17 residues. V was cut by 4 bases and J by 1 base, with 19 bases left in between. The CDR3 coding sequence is TGTGCCATCAGTGCCACGAGGCTTAGCGGACTCCAAGAGACCCAGTACTTC. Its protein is CAISATRLSGLQETQYF.

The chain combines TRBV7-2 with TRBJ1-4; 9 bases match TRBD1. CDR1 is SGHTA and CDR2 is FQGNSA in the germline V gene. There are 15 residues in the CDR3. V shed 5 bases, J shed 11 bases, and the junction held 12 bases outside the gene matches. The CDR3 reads CASSPRPGTGFKLFF. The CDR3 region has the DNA TGTGCCAGCAGCCCCCGTCCCGGGACAGGGTTCAAACTGTTTTTT.

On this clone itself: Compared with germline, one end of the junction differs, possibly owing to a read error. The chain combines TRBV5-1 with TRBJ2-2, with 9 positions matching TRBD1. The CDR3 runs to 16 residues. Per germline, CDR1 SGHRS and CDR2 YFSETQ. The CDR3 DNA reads TGCGCCAGCAGCCAAGCCGGGACAGGGAACGCCGGGGAGCTGTTTTTT. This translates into CASSQAGTGNAGELFF.

The DNA for the CDR3 is TGTGCCAGCAGCTTAGCACGGACAGGGGCGACCACTGAAGCTTTCTTT. It is translated as CASSLARTGATTEAFF. This chain joins TRBV7-9 and TRBJ1-1; 9 bases agree with TRBD1. J gave up 4 bases and V 0 bases, and 6 bases lay outside the gene matches. Germline V gives CDR1 SEHNR, CDR2 FQNEAQ (reference sequence). The CDR3 has 16 residues.

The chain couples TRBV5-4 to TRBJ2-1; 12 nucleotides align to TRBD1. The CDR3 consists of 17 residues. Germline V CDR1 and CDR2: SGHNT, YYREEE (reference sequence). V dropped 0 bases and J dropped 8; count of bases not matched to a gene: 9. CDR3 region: CASSLAAGQGAVHEQFF. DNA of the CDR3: TGTGCCAGCAGCTTGGCCGCGGGACAGGGGGCTGTACATGAGCAGTTCTTC.

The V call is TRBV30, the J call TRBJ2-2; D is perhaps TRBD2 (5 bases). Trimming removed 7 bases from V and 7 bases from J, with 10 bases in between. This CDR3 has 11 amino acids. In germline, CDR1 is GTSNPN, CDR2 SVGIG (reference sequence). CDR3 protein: CASRVGGELFF. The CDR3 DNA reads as TGTGCCTCGCGGGTTGGCGGGGAGCTGTTTTTT. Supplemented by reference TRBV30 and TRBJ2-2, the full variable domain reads SQTIHQWPATLVQPVGSPLSLECTVEGTSNPNLYWYRQAAGRGLQLLFYSVGIGQISSEVPQNLSASRPQDRQFILSSKKLLLSDSGFYLCASRVGGELFFGEGSRLTVL.

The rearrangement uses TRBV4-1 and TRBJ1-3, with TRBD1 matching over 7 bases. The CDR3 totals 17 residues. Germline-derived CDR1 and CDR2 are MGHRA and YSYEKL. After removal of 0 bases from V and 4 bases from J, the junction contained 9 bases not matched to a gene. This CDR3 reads CASSQDFEGAGGNTIYF. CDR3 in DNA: TGCGCCAGCAGCCAAGATTTCGAGGGGGCGGGAGGAAACACCATATATTTT.